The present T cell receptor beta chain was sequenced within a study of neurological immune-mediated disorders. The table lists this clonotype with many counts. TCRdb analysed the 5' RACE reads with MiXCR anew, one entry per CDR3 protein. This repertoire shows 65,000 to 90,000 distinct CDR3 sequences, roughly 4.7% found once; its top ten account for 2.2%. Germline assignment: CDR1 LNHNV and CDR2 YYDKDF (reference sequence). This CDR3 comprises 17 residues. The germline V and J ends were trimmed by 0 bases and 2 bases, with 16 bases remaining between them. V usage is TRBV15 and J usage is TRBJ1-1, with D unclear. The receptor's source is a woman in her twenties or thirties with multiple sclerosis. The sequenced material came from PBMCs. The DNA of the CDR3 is TGTGCCACCAGCAGAGACCGACCCCAGCTATTCAACACTGAAGCTTTCTTT. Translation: CATSRDRPQLFNTEAFF.